This TCR beta chain was sequenced for a study of beta chain features in type 1 diabetes (dated by TCRdb to the late 2010s). Broadly, across the study: Patients and healthy donors did not differ in mean age, gender distribution, total cell number or subset yield. Across all samples, roughly 110,000,000 sorted cells were examined, and cell number per subset correlated strongly with RNA yield. Regulatory and stem cell-like memory subsets were obtained from only 8 patients and about eight healthy donors, while naive and central memory subsets were obtained from all 28 donors. The study compared the TCRB repertoires of sorted circulating CD4+ T cell subsets in recently diagnosed type 1 diabetes patients with those in matched healthy donors.

The entire isolated RNA was reverse transcribed using the High Capacity cDNA Reverse Transcription Kit, and thus expressed TCRB transcripts were sequenced. Deep immunoSEQ sequencing was performed on naive, central memory and regulatory T cell samples, with an average of roughly 4 million total reads per sample. Sorted cells were lysed in RLT buffer and RNA was extracted with DNase-treated RNeasy Micro or Mini kits, depending on cell number. To prevent cross-contamination, every cell subset was processed on its own, while patient and healthy donor samples were processed together. The immunoSEQ multiplex PCR was used to amplify TCRB sequences from cDNA, yielding 87-bp fragments that span the CDR3 region. Sequencing of the amplicons was performed on the Illumina HiSeq platform. The original methods were these. Synthetic template baselines were used to correct PCR bias computationally, reads within Hamming distance 2 were collapsed, and singletons that could not be merged were discarded. By aligning reads against IMGT, V, D and J genes, CDR3 length, and insertions or deletions at six rearrangement sites were assigned. Within each subset, clonotype counts were normalized to sorted cell number, after which true diversity and Gini coefficients were computed with the tcR R package. The overlap coefficient, calculated on TCRB nucleotide sequences, was used to measure repertoire sharing. As a proxy for the pre-selection repertoire, out-of-frame TCRB sequences from naive cells were analyzed. Entries here come from immuneACCESS through TCRdb and include only in-frame sequences with V and J called. Some clones fail to appear in such tables; in the studies checked, an unresolved V gene covers under half of the shortfall, and the cause of the remainder is unknown. V and J calls and clone size come straight from that table; D and trimming were deduced from the DNA. The sample table records hundreds of thousands of clones; roughly 12% of these occur just once. The ten biggest clones cover approximately 0.022% of the sample.

This clone has just a few counts. Its antigen target is currently unknown. Per-base qualities were not stored, and no clone one base away is much larger. Overall study outcomes, separate from this receptor: Type 1 diabetes patients showed a moderate but significant shortening of TCRB CDR3 length in all four CD4+ subsets. PCR might favor shorter templates, but patient and control samples were amplified and corrected together, so any skew would affect both groups equally. HLA sub-analyses involved small numbers of individuals, so any influence of HLA type on TCRB rearrangement remained unresolved. Naive, central memory and regulatory TCRB repertoires appeared more similar among patients than among healthy donors. Because cDNA was sequenced instead of genomic DNA, activated cells with high expression could be over-represented, although the groups did not differ in activation or CD3 levels. Patients with type 1 diabetes made fewer insertions and deleted more nucleotides at VDJ recombination sites, implying thymic rearrangement abnormalities.

Taken from cysteine to phenylalanine, the CDR3 has 16 residues. Solely the CDR3 DNA is kept, with 48 bases framed from the first base. CDR1 is given as MDHEN and CDR2 as SYDVKM, both from the germline V gene. V lost 5 bases and J lost 3 bases, and the count of bases not matched to a germline gene is 11. From each donor, a single peripheral blood sample of around 120 mL on average was drawn into heparinised tubes. Using a panel that included CD45RO, CCR7, CD25, CD127, CD95 and CD27, naive, central memory, regulatory and stem cell-like memory CD4+ T cells were sorted on a BD FACSAria II. Every sorted population had a purity above 95%. PBMCs were separated immediately by Lymphoprep density gradient centrifugation and were stained directly, without being cultured. So that batch effects would be minimized, each experiment stained and sorted samples in pairs, pairing one healthy donor with one patient.

The V and J genes are TRBV28 and TRBJ2-7; 9 middle bases align to TRBD1. Sequenced sample: naive CD4+ T cells from blood. The cell subset or site label of this sample denotes: true naive CD4+ T cells. This TCR came from a man between 18 and 29 years old with type 1 diabetes. Here is the DNA: TGTGCCAGCAGTGACCCCGGGACAGGGATGTTCTACGAGCAGTACTTC. Translated, it gives CASSDPGTGMFYEQYF.